This T cell receptor (beta chain) was found in a study of OX40 agonist ivuxolimab in advanced cancers. Measured with immunoSEQ multiplex PCR; TCRdb has only the in-frame clones, and not every one. The sample lists tens of thousands of clones, approximately 83% seen once, with around 5.1% in the top ten. Autoimmune disease history or systemic immunosuppression was exclusionary. The material sequenced was CD4+ or CD8+ T cells sorted from blood, taken in a trial of the OX40 agonist ivuxolimab. The source of this sequence is an adult with an advanced solid tumor such as melanoma, head and neck, liver or kidney cancer.

CDR3 DNA sequence: TGTGCCACCAGCAGAGAAAGGGGGCAGGACACCGGGGAGCTGTTTTTT. Amino acid sequence: CATSRERGQDTGELFF. The chain links TRBV15 to TRBJ2-2; TRBD1 aligns across 7 bases. The germline V gene encodes CDR1 LNHNV and CDR2 YYDKDF (reference sequence). Trimming at V came to 0 bases and at J to 3 bases, leaving 4 bases not matched to a gene. The CDR3 contains 16 residues.